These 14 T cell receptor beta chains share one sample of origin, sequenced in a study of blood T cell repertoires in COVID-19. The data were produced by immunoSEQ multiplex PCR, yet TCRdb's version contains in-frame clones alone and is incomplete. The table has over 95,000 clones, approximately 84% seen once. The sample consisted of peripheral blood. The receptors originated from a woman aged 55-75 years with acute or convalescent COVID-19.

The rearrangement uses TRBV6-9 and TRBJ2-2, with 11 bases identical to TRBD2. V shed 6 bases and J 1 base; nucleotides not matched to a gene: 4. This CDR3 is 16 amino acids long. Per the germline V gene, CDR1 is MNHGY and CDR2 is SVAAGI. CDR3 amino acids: CASRKGLAVNTGELFF. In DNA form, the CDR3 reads TGTGCCAGCAGAAAGGGACTAGCGGTGAACACCGGGGAGCTGTTTTTT.

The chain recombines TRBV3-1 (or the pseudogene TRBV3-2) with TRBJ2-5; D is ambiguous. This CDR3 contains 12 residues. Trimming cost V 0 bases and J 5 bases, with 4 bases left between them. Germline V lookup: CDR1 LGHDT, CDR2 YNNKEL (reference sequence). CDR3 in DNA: TGTGCCAGCAGCCAAGATATCGAGACCCAGTACTTC. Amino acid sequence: CASSQDIETQYF.

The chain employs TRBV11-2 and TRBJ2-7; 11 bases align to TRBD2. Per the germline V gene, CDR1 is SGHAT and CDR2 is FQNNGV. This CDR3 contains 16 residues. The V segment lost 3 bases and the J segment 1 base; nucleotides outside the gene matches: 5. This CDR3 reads CASSFSSGGPSYEQYF. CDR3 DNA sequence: TGTGCCAGCAGCTTTTCTAGCGGGGGGCCGTCCTACGAGCAGTACTTC.

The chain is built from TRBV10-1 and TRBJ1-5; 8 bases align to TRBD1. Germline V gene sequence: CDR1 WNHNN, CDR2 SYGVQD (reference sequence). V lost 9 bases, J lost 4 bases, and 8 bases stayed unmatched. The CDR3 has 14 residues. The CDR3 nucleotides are TGCGCCAGGACAGGGGACTGGGAGAATCAGCCCCAGCATTTT. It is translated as CARTGDWENQPQHF.

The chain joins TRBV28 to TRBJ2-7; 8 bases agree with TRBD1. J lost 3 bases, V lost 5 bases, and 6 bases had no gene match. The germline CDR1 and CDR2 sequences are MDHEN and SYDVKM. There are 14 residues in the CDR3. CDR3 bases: TGTGCCAGCAGTCCCACCGGGACAGGCTACGAGCAGTACTTC. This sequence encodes CASSPTGTGYEQYF.

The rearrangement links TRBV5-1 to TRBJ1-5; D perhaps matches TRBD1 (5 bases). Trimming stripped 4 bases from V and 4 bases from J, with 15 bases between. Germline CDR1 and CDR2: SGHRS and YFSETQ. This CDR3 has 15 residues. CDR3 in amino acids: CASSIAGSRNQPQHF. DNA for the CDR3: TGCGCCAGCAGCATCGCAGGGTCAAGGAATCAGCCCCAGCATTTT.

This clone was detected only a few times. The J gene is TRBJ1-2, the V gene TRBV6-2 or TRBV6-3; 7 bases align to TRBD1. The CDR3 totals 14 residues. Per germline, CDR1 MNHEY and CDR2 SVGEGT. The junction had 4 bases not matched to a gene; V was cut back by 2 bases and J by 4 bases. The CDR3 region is CASSYEGAGYGYTF. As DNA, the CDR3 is TGTGCCAGCAGTTACGAGGGGGCTGGCTATGGCTACACCTTC.

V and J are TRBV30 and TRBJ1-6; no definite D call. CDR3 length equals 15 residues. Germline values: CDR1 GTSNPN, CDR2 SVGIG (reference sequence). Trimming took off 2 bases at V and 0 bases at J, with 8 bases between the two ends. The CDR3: CAWSTGSSYNSPLHF. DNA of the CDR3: TGTGCCTGGAGTACGGGGAGCTCCTATAATTCACCCCTCCACTTT.

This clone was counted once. DNA for the CDR3: TGTGCCATCAGACCGGGACAGGGGGCGGACGAGCAGTACTTC. It codes for CAIRPGQGADEQYF. The rearrangement uses TRBV10-3 and TRBJ2-7; 12 bases align to TRBD1. From germline, CDR1 is ENHRY and CDR2 SYGVKD. The CDR3 length is 14 residues. The V and J ends lost 6 bases and 5 bases, in that order; junction bases with no gene match: 5.

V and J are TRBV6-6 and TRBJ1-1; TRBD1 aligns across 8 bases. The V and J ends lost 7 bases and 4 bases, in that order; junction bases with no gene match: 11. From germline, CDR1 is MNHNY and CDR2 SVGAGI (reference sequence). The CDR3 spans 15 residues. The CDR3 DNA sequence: TGTGCCAGCAATCTAGAGCAGGGGGCGACCACTGAAGCTTTCTTT. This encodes CASNLEQGATTEAFF.

This CDR3 is CASSQAGGIYGYTF. The CDR3 nucleotides are TGTGCCAGCAGCCAGGCAGGGGGAATCTATGGCTACACCTTC. The chain couples TRBV3-1 (or the pseudogene TRBV3-2) to TRBJ1-2; 7 bases match TRBD1. Trimming at V came to 3 bases and at J to 4 bases, leaving 5 bases not matched to a gene. The length of the CDR3 is 14 residues. The germline gives CDR1 LGHDT, CDR2 YNNKEL (reference sequence).

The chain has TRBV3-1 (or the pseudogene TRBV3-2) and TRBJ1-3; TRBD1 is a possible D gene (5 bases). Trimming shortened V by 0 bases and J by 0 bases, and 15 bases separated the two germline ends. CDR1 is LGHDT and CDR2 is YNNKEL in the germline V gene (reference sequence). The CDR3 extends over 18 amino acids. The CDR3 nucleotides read TGTGCCAGCAGCCAAGATCCCCCGGGGACTTACTCTGGAAACACCATATATTTT. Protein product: CASSQDPPGTYSGNTIYF.

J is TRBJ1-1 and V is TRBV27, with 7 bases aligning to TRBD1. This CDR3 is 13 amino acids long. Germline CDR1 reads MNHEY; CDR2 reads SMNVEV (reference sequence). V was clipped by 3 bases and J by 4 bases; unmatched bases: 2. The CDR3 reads CASSFDRVTEAFF. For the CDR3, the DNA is TGTGCCAGCAGTTTCGACAGGGTCACTGAAGCTTTCTTT.

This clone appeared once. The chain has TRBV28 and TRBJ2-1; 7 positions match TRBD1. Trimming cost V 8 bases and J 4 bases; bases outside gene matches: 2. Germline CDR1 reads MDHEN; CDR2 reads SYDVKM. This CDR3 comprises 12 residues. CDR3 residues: CASRQGYNEQFF. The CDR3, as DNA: TGTGCCAGCCGACAGGGTTACAATGAGCAGTTCTTC.